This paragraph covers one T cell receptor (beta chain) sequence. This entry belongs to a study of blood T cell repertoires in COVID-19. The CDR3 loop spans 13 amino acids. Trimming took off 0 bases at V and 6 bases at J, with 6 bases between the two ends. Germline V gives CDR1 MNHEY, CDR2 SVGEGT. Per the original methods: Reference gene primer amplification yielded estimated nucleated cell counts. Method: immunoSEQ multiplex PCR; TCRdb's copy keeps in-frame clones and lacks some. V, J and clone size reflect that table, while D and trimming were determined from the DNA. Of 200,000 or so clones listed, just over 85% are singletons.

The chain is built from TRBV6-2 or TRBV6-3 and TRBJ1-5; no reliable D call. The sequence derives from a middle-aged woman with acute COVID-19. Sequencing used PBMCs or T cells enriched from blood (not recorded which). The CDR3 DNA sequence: TGTGCCAGCAGTTACTCGCGGGGTCAGCCCCAGCATTTT. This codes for CASSYSRGQPQHF.